Listed below are T cell receptor beta chains from one sample, sequenced in a study of T cell changes during pregnancy in multiple sclerosis. Sequencing was performed with immunoSEQ multiplex PCR; in TCRdb, only in-frame clones are kept and a portion is missing. Of over 25,000 clones in the sample, about 88% are singletons; the top ten hold about 8%. Specimen: CD8+ T cells from peripheral blood mononuclear cells, collected before pregnancy. These receptors were obtained from a female donor with multiple sclerosis, enrolled in a pregnancy study. Both conserved end residues are part of each CDR3. D genes are given only for firm matches. Size values are once, few and many counts, or a class for expanded clones, and some rows have none.

d_call clone_size j_call v_call cdr3_aa cdr3_nt
- - TRBJ2-3 TRBV6-5 CASSYLFSDTQYF TGTGCCAGCAGTTATTTATTCTCAGATACGCAGTATTTT
- - TRBJ2-1 TRBV6-5 CASSYSDSYNEQFF TGTGCCAGCAGTTACTCCGACAGCTACAATGAGCAGTTCTTC
- - TRBJ2-7 TRBV14 CASSVLYEQYF TGTGCCAGCAGCGTTCTCTACGAGCAGTACTTC
TRBD1 few TRBJ1-5 TRBV27 CASSWAGGQPQHF TGTGCCAGCAGTTGGGCAGGGGGTCAGCCCCAGCATTTT
- - TRBJ2-2 TRBV7-6 CASSPGQGGAGELFF TGTGCCAGCAGTCCCGGACAGGGAGGGGCCGGGGAGCTGTTTTTT
- - TRBJ2-3 TRBV6-1 CASSEALGGPDTQYF TGTGCCAGCAGTGAAGCGCTGGGGGGGCCAGATACGCAGTATTTT
TRBD2 - TRBJ2-3 TRBV2 CASSDGPGGPIDTQYF TGTGCCAGCAGTGACGGACCGGGGGGGCCGATAGATACGCAGTATTTT
- - TRBJ1-6 TRBV7-9 CASSSPRDTSNSPLHF TGTGCCAGCAGCTCACCCCGAGACACGTCTAATTCACCCCTCCACTTT
- - TRBJ2-7 TRBV2 CASSGGGSVEQYF TGTGCCAGCAGTGGGGGGGGCTCAGTCGAGCAGTACTTC
TRBD1 - TRBJ1-1 TRBV28 CASSYGDPDREAFF TGTGCCAGCAGTTACGGGGACCCGGACAGGGAAGCTTTCTTT
- - TRBJ2-3 TRBV30 CAWGLTDTQYF TGTGCCTGGGGACTCACAGATACGCAGTATTTT
TRBD2 - TRBJ2-1 TRBV28 CASSLAGGPSEQFF TGTGCCAGCAGTTTAGCGGGGGGGCCAAGTGAGCAGTTCTTC
- - TRBJ2-3 TRBV5-4 CASSYGLYTDTQYF TGTGCCAGCAGTTACGGACTGTACACAGATACGCAGTATTTT
- - TRBJ1-2 TRBV5-4 CASSLLPGFGYTF TGTGCCAGCAGCTTATTACCAGGATTTGGCTACACCTTC
- - TRBJ1-5 TRBV7-8 CASSPLPRGYSNQPQHF TGTGCCAGCAGCCCCCTGCCCCGAGGGTATAGCAATCAGCCCCAGCATTTT
- - TRBJ2-7 TRBV27 CASSFSAGTYEQYF TGTGCCAGCAGTTTCAGCGCCGGGACCTACGAGCAGTACTTC
- - TRBJ1-5 TRBV28 CASSLKQGFQPQHF TGTGCCAGCAGTTTAAAACAGGGATTCCAGCCCCAGCATTTT
TRBD1 once TRBJ1-2 TRBV4-1 CASSQDLGQGLWGYTF TGCGCCAGCAGCCAAGATCTGGGACAGGGGCTTTGGGGCTACACCTTC
TRBD1 few TRBJ1-2 TRBV11-2 CASRTGAGYTF TGTGCCAGCAGGACAGGGGCTGGCTACACCTTC
- - TRBJ1-1 TRBV27 CASSPRGGGSDTEAFF TGTGCCAGCAGTCCGCGAGGGGGTGGATCGGACACTGAAGCTTTCTTT
- - TRBJ2-6 TRBV15 CATSSQLTGVEAGANVLTF TGTGCCACCAGCAGTCAACTCACAGGCGTCGAGGCTGGGGCCAACGTCCTGACTTTC
- - TRBJ1-6 TRBV9 CASSVATDSPLHF TGTGCCAGCAGCGTAGCTACAGATTCACCCCTCCACTTT
- - TRBJ1-1 TRBV5-6 CASSPEGVNTEAFF TGTGCCAGCAGCCCCGAAGGGGTGAACACTGAAGCTTTCTTT
- - TRBJ1-2 TRBV7-9 CASSLVRGGGYTF TGTGCCAGCAGCTTAGTAAGGGGAGGCGGCTACACCTTC
- - TRBJ2-2 TRBV6-4 CASSAGYTGELFF TGTGCCAGCAGCGCAGGGTACACCGGGGAGCTGTTTTTT